This TCR beta chain was sequenced in a study of cytomegalovirus exposure and HLA in healthy donors. Use of 60 Vbeta and 13 Jbeta primers characterized the PCR. Repertoires were generated with immunoSEQ multiplex PCR, while TCRdb's copy carries only in-frame clones and drops some. The profile shows approximately 130,000 clones, 60% to 75% of them singletons. CDR3 length: 14 amino acids. The germline gives CDR1 SGHTA, CDR2 FQGNSA. The ends lost 5 bases at V and 6 bases at J; junction bases unmatched: 8. Sequenced input: PBMCs. J is TRBJ2-7 and V is TRBV7-2; 9 bases fit TRBD1. This sequence originates from a woman aged 40 to 55 in good health and CMV-seropositive. CDR3 in DNA: TGTGCCAGCAGCATCGGGACAGGGTTGGGCGAGCAGTACTTC. It is translated as CASSIGTGLGEQYF.